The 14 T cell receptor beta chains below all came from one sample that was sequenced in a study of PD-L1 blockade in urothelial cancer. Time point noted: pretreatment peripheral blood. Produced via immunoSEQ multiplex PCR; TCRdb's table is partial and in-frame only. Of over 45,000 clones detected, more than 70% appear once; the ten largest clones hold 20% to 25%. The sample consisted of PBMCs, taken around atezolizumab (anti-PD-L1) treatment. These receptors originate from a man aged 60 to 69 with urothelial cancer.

The CDR3 spells CASSLEGGLASTDTQYF. The CDR3 coding sequence is TGTGCCAGCAGCTTAGAAGGGGGACTAGCGTCCACAGATACGCAGTATTTT. This chain links TRBV11-3 with TRBJ2-3, with TRBD2 identical over 10 bases. CDR1 SGHNT and CDR2 YENEEA come from the germline V gene. The CDR3 has 17 amino acids. The ends lost 0 bases at V and 2 bases at J; junction bases unmatched: 5.

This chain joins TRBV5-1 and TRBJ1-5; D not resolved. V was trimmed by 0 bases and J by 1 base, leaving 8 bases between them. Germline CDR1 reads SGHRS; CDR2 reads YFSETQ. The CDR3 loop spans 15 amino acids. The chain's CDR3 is CASSLVGSSNQPQHF. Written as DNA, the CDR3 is TGCGCCAGCAGCTTGGTGGGCAGCAGCAATCAGCCCCAGCATTTT.

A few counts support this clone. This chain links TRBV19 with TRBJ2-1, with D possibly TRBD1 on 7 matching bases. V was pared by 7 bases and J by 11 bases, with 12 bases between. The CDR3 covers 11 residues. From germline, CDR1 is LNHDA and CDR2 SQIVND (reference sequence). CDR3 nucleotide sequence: TGTGCCAGTACCGGGGGACAGAAGCAGTTCTTC. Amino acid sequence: CASTGGQKQFF.

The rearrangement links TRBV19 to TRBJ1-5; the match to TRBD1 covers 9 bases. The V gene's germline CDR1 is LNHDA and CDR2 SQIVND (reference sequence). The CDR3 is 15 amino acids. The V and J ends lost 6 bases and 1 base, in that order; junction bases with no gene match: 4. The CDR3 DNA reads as TGTGCCAGTAGCACAGGGACAGGGAGCAATCAGCCCCAGCATTTT. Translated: CASSTGTGSNQPQHF.

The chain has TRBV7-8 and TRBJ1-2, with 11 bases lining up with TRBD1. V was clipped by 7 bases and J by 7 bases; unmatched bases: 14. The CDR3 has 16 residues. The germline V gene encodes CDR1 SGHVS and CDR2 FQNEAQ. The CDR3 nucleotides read TGTGCCAGCACCAAAAACCGGGACAGGGGGTCTGGTGGCTACACCTTC. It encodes CASTKNRDRGSGGYTF.

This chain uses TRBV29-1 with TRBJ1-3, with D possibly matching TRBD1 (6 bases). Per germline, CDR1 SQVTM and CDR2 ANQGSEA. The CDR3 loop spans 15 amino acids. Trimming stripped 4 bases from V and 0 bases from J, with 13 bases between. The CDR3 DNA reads TGCAGCGTTGCGTCTCAGGGGAGCTCTGGAAACACCATATATTTT. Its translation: CSVASQGSSGNTIYF.

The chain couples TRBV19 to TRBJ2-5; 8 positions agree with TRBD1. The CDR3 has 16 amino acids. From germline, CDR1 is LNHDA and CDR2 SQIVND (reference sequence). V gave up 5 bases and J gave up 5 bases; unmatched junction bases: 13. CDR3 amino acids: CASSPLAPNRGETQYF. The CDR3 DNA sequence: TGTGCCAGTAGTCCCTTAGCCCCTAACAGGGGGGAGACCCAGTACTTC.

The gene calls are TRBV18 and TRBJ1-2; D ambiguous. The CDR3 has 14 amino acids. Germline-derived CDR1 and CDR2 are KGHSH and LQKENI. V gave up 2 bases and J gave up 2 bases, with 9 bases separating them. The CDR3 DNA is TGTGCCAGCTCACCAGAGGCTTTCAACTATGGCTACACCTTC. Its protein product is CASSPEAFNYGYTF.

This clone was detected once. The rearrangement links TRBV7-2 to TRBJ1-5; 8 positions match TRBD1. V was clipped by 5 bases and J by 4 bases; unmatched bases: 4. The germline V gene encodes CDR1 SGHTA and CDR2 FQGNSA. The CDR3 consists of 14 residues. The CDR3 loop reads CASSLGQGNQPQHF. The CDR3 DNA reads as TGTGCCAGCAGCCTAGGACAGGGTAATCAGCCCCAGCATTTT.

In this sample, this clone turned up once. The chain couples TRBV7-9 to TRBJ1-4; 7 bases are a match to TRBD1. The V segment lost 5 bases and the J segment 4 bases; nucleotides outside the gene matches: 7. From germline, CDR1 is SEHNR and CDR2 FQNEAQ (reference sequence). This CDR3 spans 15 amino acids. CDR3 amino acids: CASSRWDSSNEKLFF. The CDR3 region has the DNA TGTGCCAGCAGCCGATGGGACAGCAGTAATGAAAAACTGTTTTTT.

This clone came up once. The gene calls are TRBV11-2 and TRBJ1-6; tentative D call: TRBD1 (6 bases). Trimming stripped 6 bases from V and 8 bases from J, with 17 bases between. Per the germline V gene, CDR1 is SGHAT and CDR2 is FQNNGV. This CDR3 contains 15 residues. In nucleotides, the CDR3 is TGTGCCAGCAGGGCCGCGGGGGCTGTGGATTCACCCCTCCACTTT. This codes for CASRAAGAVDSPLHF.

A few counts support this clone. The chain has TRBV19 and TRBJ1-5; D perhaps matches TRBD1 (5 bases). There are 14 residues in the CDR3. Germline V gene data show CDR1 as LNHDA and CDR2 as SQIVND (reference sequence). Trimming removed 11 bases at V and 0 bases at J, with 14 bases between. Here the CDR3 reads CAAGAAYSNQPQHF. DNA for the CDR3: TGTGCCGCTGGGGCCGCTTATAGCAATCAGCCCCAGCATTTT.

The CDR3 bases are TGTGCCAGCAGCGCAGGGTTTGACACTGAAGCTTTCTTT. This codes for CASSAGFDTEAFF. The genes are TRBV6-4 and TRBJ1-1; D may be TRBD1 (5 bases). V shed 6 bases and J shed 3 bases, with 11 bases lying between them. The CDR3 runs 13 residues. Per germline, CDR1 MRHNA and CDR2 SNTAGT.

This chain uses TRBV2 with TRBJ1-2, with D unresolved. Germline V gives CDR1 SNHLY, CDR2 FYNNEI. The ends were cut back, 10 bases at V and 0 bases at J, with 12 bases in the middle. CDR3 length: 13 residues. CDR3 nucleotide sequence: TGTGCCACCAAAGCGAGGGCTAACTATGGCTACACCTTC. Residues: CATKARANYGYTF.